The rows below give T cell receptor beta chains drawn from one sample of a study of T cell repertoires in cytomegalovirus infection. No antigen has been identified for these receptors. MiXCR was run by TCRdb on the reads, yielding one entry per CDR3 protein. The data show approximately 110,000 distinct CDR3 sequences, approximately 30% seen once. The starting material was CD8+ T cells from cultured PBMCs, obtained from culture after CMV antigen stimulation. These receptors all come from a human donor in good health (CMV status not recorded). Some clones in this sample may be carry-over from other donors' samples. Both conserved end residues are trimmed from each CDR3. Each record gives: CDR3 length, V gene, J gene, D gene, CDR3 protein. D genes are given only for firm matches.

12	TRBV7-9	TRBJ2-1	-	ASSFWAIHNEQF
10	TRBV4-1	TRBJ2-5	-	ASSAMQETQY
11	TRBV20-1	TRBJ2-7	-	SAEGSLYYEQY
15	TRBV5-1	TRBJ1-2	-	ASSLNPGRGRNYGYT
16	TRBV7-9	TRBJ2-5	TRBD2	ASSRMTSGEPFEETQY
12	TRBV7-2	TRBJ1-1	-	ASSSSALNTEAF
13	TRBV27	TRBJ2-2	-	ASSFRWRNTGELF
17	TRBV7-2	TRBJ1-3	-	ASSLALWEAGSSGNTIY
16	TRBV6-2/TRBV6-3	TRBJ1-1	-	ASSGPRDIRAAGTEAF
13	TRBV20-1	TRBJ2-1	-	SASPGLSTYNEQF
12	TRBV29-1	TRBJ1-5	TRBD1	SVDRDREHQPQH
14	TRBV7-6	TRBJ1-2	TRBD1	ASSTTGGAVEYGYT
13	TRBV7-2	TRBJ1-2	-	ASSGTDSHVYGYT
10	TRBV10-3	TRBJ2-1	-	AISESPLGQF
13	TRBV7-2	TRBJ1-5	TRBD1	ASSPGQHSNQPQH
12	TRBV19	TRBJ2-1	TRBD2	ASGTSGGHNEQF
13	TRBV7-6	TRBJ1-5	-	ASSHGGRSDQPQH
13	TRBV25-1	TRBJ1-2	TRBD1	ASTTGTGAPYGYT
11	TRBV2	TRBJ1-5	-	ASSPFSNQPQH
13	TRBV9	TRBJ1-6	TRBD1	ASSPTTGRNSPLH
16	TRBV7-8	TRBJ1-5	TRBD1	ASSLGAGGLGGNQPQH
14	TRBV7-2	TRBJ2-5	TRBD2	ASSLSLAGGWETQY
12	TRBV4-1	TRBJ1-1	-	ASSQDLGDTEAF
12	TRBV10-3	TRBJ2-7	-	AISDSKGQYEQY
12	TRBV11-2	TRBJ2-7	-	ASSHHPGTSEQY
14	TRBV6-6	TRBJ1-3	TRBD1	ASSFRQGPSGNTIY
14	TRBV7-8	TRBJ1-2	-	ASSLLIGTVDYGYT
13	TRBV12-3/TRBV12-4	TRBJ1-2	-	ASSLQGFLNYGYT